This is a list of T cell receptor beta chains from one sample in a study of control samples from healthy donors and cancer patients. Repertoires were generated with immunoSEQ multiplex PCR, while TCRdb's copy carries only in-frame clones and drops some. The table lists tens of thousands of clones, around 70% of them singletons, with approximately 17% in the top ten. Input material: formalin-fixed, paraffin-embedded tissue. Receptors were obtained from a male donor with melanoma. Each CDR3 is given with its conserved first and last residue. D genes are given only for firm matches.

j_call	d_call	v_call	cdr3_aa
TRBJ1-1	TRBD1	TRBV29-1	CSVVQGVGEAFF
TRBJ2-2	.	TRBV19	CASSAGTTNTGELFF
TRBJ2-7	TRBD1	TRBV7-8	CASTQGRGGENEQYF
TRBJ2-5	.	TRBV5-6	CASSLASGWKETQYF
TRBJ2-3	.	TRBV9	CASSVDYRPDTDTQYF
TRBJ2-2	.	TRBV6-5	CASSYSGLNTGELFF
TRBJ2-3	TRBD1	TRBV7-8	CASSLGAGGGADTQYF
TRBJ2-4	TRBD2	TRBV2	CASSEGTSGAGYIQYF
TRBJ1-3	.	TRBV18	CASSPPLSRNTIYF
TRBJ2-3	.	TRBV21-1	CASSKSGPKPATDTQYF
TRBJ2-2	.	TRBV2	CAVQNTGELFF
TRBJ2-7	TRBD1	TRBV2	CASSVDRTYEQYF
TRBJ2-3	.	TRBV5-5	CASSLGPLSTDTQYF
TRBJ1-5	TRBD1	TRBV28	CASSFSHRGSQPQHF
TRBJ2-1	TRBD2	TRBV7-9	CASSLWGGSSYNEQFF
TRBJ2-5	.	TRBV9	CASSAGIGQETQYF
TRBJ2-3	.	TRBV7-3	CASSPTTSTDTQYF
TRBJ2-5	TRBD1	TRBV5-6	CASDTTGTGETQYF